The rows below give T cell receptor beta chains drawn from one sample of a study of identical twins. Via MiXCR, TCRdb re-called the 5' RACE reads, giving one row per CDR3 protein. The table records fewer than 500,000 distinct CDR3 sequences, approximately 24% of them present only once. Another study also made use of these data, one on T cells expressing NK-cell markers.

Sequenced: CD4+ T cells sorted from blood. The receptors stem from a woman under 30 in good health. Each CDR3 is given with its conserved first and last residue. A D gene is named only where the DNA matches it firmly. Size is omitted from some rows. Given values are once, few, many or a class for expanded clones.

abundance | len | d_gene | j_gene | v_gene | CDR3aa | CDR3nt
. | 13 | . | TRBJ2-1 | TRBV12-3/TRBV12-4 | CASSFKFGNEQFF | TGTGCCAGCAGTTTTAAGTTTGGCAATGAGCAGTTCTTC
few | 17 | TRBD1 | TRBJ1-1 | TRBV5-1 | CASSLAAGGTGTTEAFF | TGCGCCAGCAGCTTGGCGGCAGGGGGTACGGGGACTACTGAAGCTTTCTTT
. | 14 | TRBD1 | TRBJ1-6 | TRBV12-3/TRBV12-4 | CASSLGTGISPLHF | TGTGCCAGCAGTTTAGGGACAGGGATTTCACCCCTCCACTTT
few | 10 | . | TRBJ1-1 | TRBV7-9 | CASASTEAFF | TGTGCCAGCGCAAGCACTGAAGCTTTCTTT
few | 14 | TRBD1 | TRBJ1-1 | TRBV29-1 | CSGGQGARNTEAFF | TGCAGCGGGGGTCAGGGGGCGCGGAACACTGAAGCTTTCTTT
. | 17 | TRBD2 | TRBJ2-1 | TRBV11-3 | CASSFFSGRGAYNEQFF | TGTGCCAGCAGCTTTTTTAGCGGGAGGGGAGCCTACAATGAGCAGTTCTTC
. | 17 | TRBD2 | TRBJ2-2 | TRBV6-5 | CASSFGTSGSRTGELFF | TGTGCCAGCAGTTTCGGGACTAGCGGGAGTAGGACCGGGGAGCTGTTTTTT
many | 14 | . | TRBJ1-4 | TRBV7-2 | CASSLSGANEKLFF | TGTGCCAGCAGCTTGTCGGGGGCTAATGAAAAACTGTTTTTT
few | 16 | . | TRBJ2-7 | TRBV20-1 | CSASSVIGGLQYEQYF | TGCAGTGCTAGTTCCGTCATTGGCGGGCTCCAATACGAGCAGTACTTC
. | 13 | . | TRBJ1-2 | TRBV5-1 | CASSLFVGYGYTF | TGCGCCAGCAGTCTTTTCGTTGGCTATGGCTACACCTTC
. | 13 | . | TRBJ2-1 | TRBV12-3/TRBV12-4 | CASSLGGKSEQFF | TGTGCCAGCAGTTTGGGGGGAAAGAGTGAGCAGTTCTTC
once | 16 | TRBD2 | TRBJ2-7 | TRBV20-1 | CSADRPTSGDPYEQYF | TGCAGTGCAGACCGACCGACTAGCGGAGACCCCTACGAGCAGTACTTC
few | 15 | TRBD2 | TRBJ2-3 | TRBV7-8 | CASSFKRGGPDTQYF | TGTGCCAGCAGCTTTAAGCGGGGGGGTCCGGATACGCAGTATTTT
. | 11 | . | TRBJ1-1 | TRBV7-9 | CASSLQGYAFF | TGTGCCAGCAGCTTACAGGGGTATGCTTTCTTT
many | 15 | . | TRBJ2-2 | TRBV6-2/TRBV6-3 | CASSSQRSNTGELFF | TGTGCCAGCAGCTCCCAGCGGTCGAACACCGGGGAGCTGTTTTTT
few | 13 | . | TRBJ2-5 | TRBV5-1 | CASTFAGAETQYF | TGCGCCAGCACCTTCGCAGGGGCTGAGACCCAGTACTTC
. | 14 | . | TRBJ2-5 | TRBV29-1 | CSVGGNSGLETQYF | TGCAGCGTCGGAGGGAACTCGGGTTTAGAGACCCAGTACTTC
. | 12 | . | TRBJ2-2 | TRBV9 | CASSVDRGVLFF | TGTGCCAGCAGCGTAGACCGGGGTGTGCTGTTTTTT